This T cell receptor (beta chain) was sequenced in a study of blood T cell repertoires in COVID-19. Profiling relied on immunoSEQ multiplex PCR, and the TCRdb table lists in-frame clones only, not all of them. The sample holds more than 75,000 clones, roughly 80% seen once. This clone has a handful of counts. Trimming cost V 5 bases and J 6 bases, with 11 bases left between them. Germline V gives CDR1 WNHNN, CDR2 SYGVQD (reference sequence). This CDR3 has 12 residues. The receptor was isolated from a human donor in a cohort sampled during active COVID-19. The chain couples TRBV10-1 to TRBJ2-7; D is perhaps TRBD2 (6 bases). The sequencing input was peripheral blood. DNA of the CDR3: TGCGCCAGCAGTACTAGCACGGGCGAGCAGTACTTC. This codes for CASSTSTGEQYF.